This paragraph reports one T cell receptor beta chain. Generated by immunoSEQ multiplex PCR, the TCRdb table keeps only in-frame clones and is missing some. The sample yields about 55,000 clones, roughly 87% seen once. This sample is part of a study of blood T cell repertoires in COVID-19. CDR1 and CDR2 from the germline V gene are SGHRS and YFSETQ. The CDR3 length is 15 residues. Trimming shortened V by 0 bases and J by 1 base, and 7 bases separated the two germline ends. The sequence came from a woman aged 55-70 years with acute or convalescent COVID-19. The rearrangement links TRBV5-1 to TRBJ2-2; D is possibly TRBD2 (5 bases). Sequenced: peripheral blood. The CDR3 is CASSLVGKNTGELFF. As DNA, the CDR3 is TGCGCCAGCAGCTTGGTCGGGAAGAACACCGGGGAGCTGTTTTTT.